The 5 T cell receptor beta chains reported below all come from one sample, sequenced in a study of blood T cells in healthy people across ages. A second PCR of roughly 7 to 11 cycles used a sample-barcoded 5' primer and a J-beta primer mix. Each CDR3 protein is one row after TCRdb ran MiXCR on the 5' RACE reads. The table records about 1,500,000 distinct CDR3 sequences, approximately 38% of them present only once. The sample was blood. All receptors come from a woman aged 18-29 years in good health.

The V and J genes are TRBV18 and TRBJ1-4; D remains ambiguous. V dropped 4 bases and J dropped 11 bases, with 11 bases sitting between them. CDR3 size: 12 residues. Germline-derived CDR1 and CDR2 are KGHSH and LQKENI. In nucleotides, the CDR3 is TGTGCCAGCTCACAGAGCAACGGGAAACTGTTTTTT. Translation: CASSQSNGKLFF.

This clonotype came up a few times. This chain uses TRBV10-3 with TRBJ2-1, with 9 bases identical to TRBD2. This CDR3 is 15 amino acids long. The V gene's germline CDR1 is ENHRY and CDR2 SYGVKD. The ends lost 6 bases at V and 7 bases at J; junction bases unmatched: 10. The CDR3 sequence is CAISPGLAKRNEQFF. In DNA, the CDR3 is TGTGCCATCAGCCCGGGACTAGCTAAGAGAAATGAGCAGTTCTTC.

This clonotype was seen a few times. At one of its ends the junction is not consistent with the germline gene, which may arise from a read error. V gene TRBV6-4 combines with J gene TRBJ2-7; unclear D gene. This CDR3 is built from 11 residues. Germline CDR1 is MRHNA and CDR2 is SNTAGT. CDR3 DNA sequence: TGTGCCAGCAGTGACTCCCACGAGCAGTACTTC. Translation: CASSDSHEQYF.

This clonotype came up a few times. The chain carries TRBV27 and TRBJ2-3; D is undetermined. Germline CDR1 MNHEY, CDR2 SMNVEV (reference sequence). The V end lost 6 bases, the J end lost 2 bases, and 12 bases lay between the germline ends. The CDR3 totals 14 residues. In nucleotides, the CDR3 is TGTGCCAGCAGACTTAGCCGAAACACAGATACGCAGTATTTT. It yields the protein CASRLSRNTDTQYF.

Here the CDR3 DNA reads TGTGCCAGCAGCTTAGTCGCTCAGGGGACAGGGGATTCACCCCTCCACTTT. Encoded protein: CASSLVAQGTGDSPLHF. The chain links TRBV7-2 to TRBJ1-6; TRBD1 matches at 10 bases. Germline V gives CDR1 SGHTA, CDR2 FQGNSA. Trimming removed 1 base from V and 8 bases from J; junction bases left unmatched: 8. The CDR3 sequence is 17 residues long.